This TCR beta chain comes out of a study of cytomegalovirus exposure and HLA in healthy donors. V lost 1 base to trimming and J lost 4 bases, with 8 bases between them. Germline V gives CDR1 SGHRS, CDR2 YFSETQ. The CDR3 is made up of 13 amino acids. Researchers ran the PCR with 60 Vbeta and 13 Jbeta primers. Some clones are missing from TCRdb's copy, which holds only in-frame ones; the method was immunoSEQ multiplex PCR. The data contain 200,000 or so clones, 84% of them seen just once; the ten biggest clones take up about 0.26%. The TCR sequence derives from a boy aged 5-17 years in good health and CMV-seronegative. The rearrangement links TRBV5-1 to TRBJ1-1, with unresolved D. What was sequenced was PBMCs. This chain's CDR3 is CASSLLRGTEAFF. The CDR3 nucleotides read TGCGCCAGCAGCTTGTTGCGGGGCACTGAAGCTTTCTTT.